This T cell receptor beta chain was obtained from a study of cytomegalovirus exposure and HLA in healthy donors (dated by TCRdb to about 2017). A note on the overall study: According to a later analysis, the 120 or so validation repertoires were produced on the same platform as the approximately 600 repertoires of the first cohort. The aim of the study was to test whether cataloging public T cell receptors could identify signatures of past pathogen exposure. In addition to the first cohort of approximately 650 subjects, a separate validation cohort of 120 different subjects was used. The study combined high-throughput TCR immunosequencing, statistical association of individual TCRs with disease status, and machine learning to predict cytomegalovirus infection status.

The V and J ends are trimmed by 5 bases and 2 bases, leaving 13 bases between them. Measured from the cysteine to the phenylalanine, the CDR3 is 14 residues long. Here the CDR3 DNA is all that survives: 42 bases in frame from base 1. Reading the germline V gene (reference sequence) gives CDR1 SGHNT and CDR2 YYREEE. Library method: the immunoSEQ multiplex PCR assay. As for the authors' bioinformatics: A statistical classification framework was developed to diagnose cytomegalovirus status using the catalog of TCR beta chain sequences. Held by TCRdb, this immuneACCESS table contains in-frame sequences only and omits some clones. Under half of the omission traces to an unresolved V gene where checked; the cause of the rest is unknown. That table gives V, J and clone size, and the DNA gave D and trimming. Recorded for this sample are around 250,000 clones; about 90% of them occurred a single time. The ten largest clones represent more than 0.35% of the sample.

The donors were included in the validation cohort of over a hundred subjects, a group kept apart from the approximately 700-subject first cohort. The full study reports these points: Cytomegalovirus status was reported to be diagnosed by the classifier with high specificity and sensitivity in both the original and validation cohorts. Subsequent analysis determined that TCRs grouped into clusters in the first cohort also showed a tendency toward co-occurrence across the roughly 120 validation repertoires, and about 94% of cluster scores exceeded 0. A total of fewer than 200 TCR beta chains were listed by the study as associated with cytomegalovirus. In vitro tests confirmed that a few of the cytomegalovirus-associated TCR beta chains recognize cytomegalovirus antigens. The validation cohort had no HLA typing available for a later analysis, so co-occurrence within that cohort was assessed over all 130 or so repertoires. The authors suggested that the approach could potentially be generalized to other disease states and immunological phenotypes. Most TCR sequences were seen in very few donors, while some public TCRs were found in many individuals.

With regard to this clone: Its specific antigen is unknown. Base qualities are not provided; no much larger clone lies one nucleotide away.

The TCR sequence derives from a woman younger than 30 in good health and CMV-seronegative. The chain joins TRBV5-4 to TRBJ1-1; TRBD1 could be the D gene, as 6 bases match. The sample comprised PBMCs. The DNA sequence is TGTGCCAGCAGGGAACAGGGCGTTAACACTGAAGCTTTCTTT. Its protein product is CASREQGVNTEAFF. Reference TRBV5-4 and TRBJ1-1 genes cover what lies past the CDR3, so the full variable domain is ETGVTQSPTHLIKTRGQQVTLRCSSQSGHNTVSWYQQALGQGPQFIFQYYREEENGRGNFPPRFSGLQFPNYSSELNVNALELDDSALYLCASREQGVNTEAFFGQGTRLTVV.